These 27 T cell receptor beta chains came from one sample sequenced in a study of Ad26.COV2.S vaccination and SARS-CoV-2 variants. Clones were read by immunoSEQ multiplex PCR, and TCRdb kept only the in-frame ones, dropping some. Of some 400,000 clones in the sample, roughly 90% were seen once. Treatment denoted: approximately 18 received Ad26.COV2.S at low or high dose, single or two shots; 5 received placebo; per-sample allocation not given. After the first vaccine or placebo injection, samples were drawn on day 63. This specimen consisted of peripheral blood, obtained in a trial of Ad26.COV2.S vaccine versus placebo. The receptors shown here come from a person aged 18 to 65 who received the Ad26.COV2.S COVID-19 vaccine or a placebo.

Notes on this clone: A junction end diverges from the germline sequence, so it may reflect a read error. The V gene is TRBV5-1, the J gene TRBJ2-1, with D uncertain. This CDR3 spans 12 amino acids. The germline V gene has CDR1 SGHRS and CDR2 YFSETQ. Here the CDR3 reads CASSPRYSEQFF. DNA of the CDR3: TGCGCCAGCAGCCCCCGGTACAGTGAGCAGTTCTTC. Looking up the rest from reference TRBV5-1 and TRBJ2-1 gives the full variable domain: KAGVTQTPRYLIKTRGQQVTLSCSPISGHRSVSWYQQTPGQGLQFLFEYFSETQRNKGNFPGRFSGRQFSNSRSEMNVSTLELGDSALYLCASSPRYSEQFFGPGTRLTVL.

This chain links TRBV19 with TRBJ2-3, with TRBD2 matching over 8 bases. The germline V gene encodes CDR1 LNHDA and CDR2 SQIVND (reference sequence). V dropped 8 bases and J dropped 4; count of bases not matched to a gene: 11. This CDR3 spans 15 amino acids. Written as DNA, the CDR3 is TGTGCCAGTTCCCCTCGGGGGGGTCTTTCAGATACGCAGTATTTT. Its translation is CASSPRGGLSDTQYF.

This clone was counted between two and nine times. This chain joins TRBV4-1 and TRBJ2-2; possibly TRBD1 for D (5 bases). Trimming left V 0 bases short and J 4 bases short, with 12 bases between. Germline V gives CDR1 MGHRA, CDR2 YSYEKL. The CDR3 consists of 16 residues. This CDR3 reads CASSQDSRGSTGELFF. The CDR3 region has the DNA TGCGCCAGCAGCCAAGATAGTAGGGGAAGCACCGGGGAGCTGTTTTTT.

This sequence joins TRBV6-5 and TRBJ1-4; TRBD1 is a possible D gene (5 bases). CDR1 MNHEY and CDR2 SVGAGI come from the germline V gene. V was shortened by 9 bases and J by 1 base, with 12 bases between the two germline ends. This CDR3 spans 14 amino acids. DNA of the CDR3: TGTGCCAGTCGCGGGGCGGGAACTAATGAAAAACTGTTTTTT. Amino acid sequence: CASRGAGTNEKLFF.

The chain has TRBV5-6 and TRBJ2-5, with 10 positions matching TRBD1. In germline, CDR1 is SGHDT, CDR2 YYEEEE. This CDR3 is 16 amino acids long. Trimming took 2 bases from V and 5 from J; bases not matched to a gene: 9. CDR3 loop: CASSFRGQGYSETQYF. Written as DNA, the CDR3 is TGTGCCAGCAGCTTCCGGGGACAGGGGTACTCCGAGACCCAGTACTTC.

The V and J genes are TRBV6-6 and TRBJ2-7, with 9 bases aligning to TRBD2. This CDR3 is 14 amino acids long. From germline, CDR1 is MNHNY and CDR2 SVGAGI (reference sequence). The trim removed 5 bases at V and 3 bases at J, leaving 5 bases unmatched. The CDR3 sequence: CASSRLADLYEQYF. In DNA, the CDR3 is TGTGCCAGCAGTAGACTAGCGGATCTCTACGAGCAGTACTTC.

J is TRBJ1-1 and V is TRBV21-1. TRBV21-1 has pseudogene status. The CDR3 consists of 14 residues. CDR3 loop: CAILKPWVLAEAFF. The CDR3 nucleotides are TGTGCCATCCTTAAACCTTGGGTGTTGGCTGAAGCTTTCTTT.

The count of this clone is one. The chain uses TRBV5-1 and TRBJ2-5; 9 bases match TRBD1. CDR3 size: 18 residues. The junction had 13 bases not matched to a gene; V was cut back by 2 bases and J by 2 bases. Germline V gene sequence: CDR1 SGHRS, CDR2 YFSETQ. CDR3 sequence: CASSLGDRADIGQETQYF. CDR3 coding DNA: TGCGCCAGCAGCTTAGGGGACAGGGCTGACATCGGTCAAGAGACCCAGTACTTC.

The rearrangement links TRBV10-3 to TRBJ2-5; unclear D gene. Trimming pared 6 bases from V and 1 base from J, leaving 18 bases between. This CDR3 has 16 amino acids. Germline V gene sequence: CDR1 ENHRY, CDR2 SYGVKD. The CDR3 spells CAISRTVRDIQETQYF. CDR3 coding DNA: TGTGCCATCAGCCGAACGGTACGCGACATCCAAGAGACCCAGTACTTC.

The chain is built from TRBV9 and TRBJ1-2; D is unclear. Germline values: CDR1 SGDLS, CDR2 YYNGEE. Deletions cut 1 base from V and 6 bases from J, with 10 bases between. The CDR3 runs to 13 residues. The CDR3: CASSVQTSDGYTF. The CDR3 region has the DNA TGTGCCAGCAGCGTACAAACGTCAGATGGCTACACCTTC.

The chain recombines TRBV28 with TRBJ2-1; no clear D. The V gene's germline CDR1 is MDHEN and CDR2 SYDVKM. This CDR3 has 13 residues. V was pared by 4 bases and J by 14 bases, with 18 bases between. The DNA for the CDR3 is TGTGCCAGCAGTTCCGGGCCCATAGCCGGTGAGTTCTTC. It is translated as CASSSGPIAGEFF.

This rearrangement joins TRBV19 to TRBJ1-1; 8 bases line up with TRBD1. The germline V gene encodes CDR1 LNHDA and CDR2 SQIVND (reference sequence). This CDR3 is 14 amino acids long. Trimming cost V 8 bases and J 4 bases; bases outside gene matches: 9. The CDR3 loop reads CASQRGQGITEAFF. CDR3 DNA: TGTGCCAGTCAACGAGGACAGGGCATCACTGAAGCTTTCTTT.

The V call is TRBV7-9, the J call TRBJ2-1; 9 bases map to TRBD2. V shed 0 bases, J shed 5 bases, and the junction held 5 bases outside the gene matches. CDR3 length: 16 residues. CDR1 is SEHNR and CDR2 is FQNEAQ in the germline V gene (reference sequence). CDR3 sequence: CASSLALAGRDNEQFF. Here the CDR3 DNA reads TGTGCCAGCAGCTTAGCTCTAGCGGGACGTGACAATGAGCAGTTCTTC. The full variable domain, with the rest looked up from reference TRBV7-9 and TRBJ2-1, is DTGVSQNPRHKITKRGQNVTFRCDPISEHNRLYWYRQTLGQGPEFLTYFQNEAQLEKSRLLSDRFSAERPKGSFSTLEIQRTEQGDSAMYLCASSLALAGRDNEQFFGPGTRLTVL.

The chain recombines TRBV29-1 with TRBJ2-1, with D perhaps matching TRBD1 or TRBD2 (5 bases each). CDR1 SQVTM and CDR2 ANQGSEA come from the germline V gene. V was pared by 6 bases and J by 0 bases, with 15 bases between. The CDR3 covers 15 residues. CDR3: CSVQLPGSSYNEQFF. In DNA, the CDR3 is TGCAGCGTCCAACTGCCAGGGAGCTCCTACAATGAGCAGTTCTTC.

V gene TRBV5-1 combines with J gene TRBJ2-6; possibly TRBD2 for D (5 bases). The length of the CDR3 is 15 residues. Deletions cut 1 base from V and 0 bases from J, with 5 bases between. CDR1 is SGHRS and CDR2 is YFSETQ in the germline V gene. CDR3 in DNA: TGCGCCAGCAGCTTGCGGGGCTCTGGGGCCAACGTCCTGACTTTC. Its translation: CASSLRGSGANVLTF.

This sequence joins TRBV18 and TRBJ2-4, with 14 bases aligning to TRBD2. Per the germline V gene, CDR1 is KGHSH and CDR2 is LQKENI. J gave up 7 bases and V 4 bases, and 9 bases lay outside the gene matches. The CDR3 contains 17 residues. In DNA form, the CDR3 reads TGTGCCAGCTCACTCGTACCGGGACTAGCGGGAGTGAACATTCAGTACTTC. Translating gives CASSLVPGLAGVNIQYF. The full variable domain, in which reference TRBV18 and TRBJ2-4 provide the parts outside the CDR3, is NAGVMQNPRHLVRRRGQEARLRCSPMKGHSHVYWYRQLPEEGLKFMVYLQKENIIDESGMPKERFSAEFPKEGPSILRIQQVVRGDSAAYFCASSLVPGLAGVNIQYFGAGTRLSVL.

The chain carries TRBV4-3 and TRBJ2-1, with 7 bases that match TRBD2. Trimming removed 1 base from V and 5 bases from J; junction bases left unmatched: 11. Germline V lookup: CDR1 LGHNA, CDR2 YSLEER. The CDR3 sequence is 17 residues long. CDR3 sequence: CASSQVRSLAANNEQFF. In nucleotides, the CDR3 is TGCGCCAGCAGCCAAGTGAGGAGTCTAGCGGCGAACAATGAGCAGTTCTTC.

This chain joins TRBV7-8 and TRBJ2-2, with 10 nucleotides matching TRBD2. Germline values: CDR1 SGHVS, CDR2 FQNEAQ. The V and J ends lost 6 bases and 2 bases, in that order; junction bases with no gene match: 12. The CDR3 contains 18 residues. As DNA, the CDR3 is TGTGCCAGCAGGGCACGAGCGGGAGGGGCCACCAACACCGGGGAGCTGTTTTTT. Its translation is CASRARAGGATNTGELFF.

The genes are TRBV3-1 (or the pseudogene TRBV3-2) and TRBJ2-1; D may be TRBD1 or TRBD2 (5 bases each). Deletions cut 4 bases from V and 12 bases from J, with 16 bases between. The CDR3 length is 13 residues. In germline, CDR1 is LGHDT, CDR2 YNNKEL (reference sequence). The CDR3 coding sequence is TGTGCCAGCAGCCGGGGACGCCCCGTGACGCAGTTCTTC. It codes for CASSRGRPVTQFF.

V usage is TRBV11-3 and J usage is TRBJ2-7; 11 bases are a match to TRBD1. The CDR3 has 15 residues. Germline V lookup: CDR1 SGHNT, CDR2 YENEEA. The V and J ends lost 4 bases and 5 bases, in that order; junction bases with no gene match: 7. The CDR3 sequence is CASSSRTGGYNEQYF. The CDR3 DNA reads as TGTGCCAGCAGCTCCAGGACAGGGGGCTACAACGAGCAGTACTTC. Combining the CDR3 with reference TRBV11-3 and TRBJ2-7 gives the whole variable domain EAGVVQSPRYKIIEKKQPVAFWCNPISGHNTLYWYLQNLGQGPELLIRYENEEAVDDSQLPKDRFSAERLKGVDSTLKIQPAELGDSAVYLCASSSRTGGYNEQYFGPGTRLTVT.

The J gene is TRBJ1-3, the V gene TRBV25-1; maybe TRBD1 (5 bases). Trimming took off 4 bases at V and 4 bases at J, with 11 bases between the two ends. The CDR3 contains 14 residues. In germline, CDR1 is MGHDK, CDR2 SYGVNS. The CDR3 DNA reads TGTGCCAGCAGTGGTCCGGGGGTAGGAAACACCATATATTTT. Translated: CASSGPGVGNTIYF.

The CDR3 DNA sequence: TGTGCCAGCAGTTCGGACAGGGGGCGCGAGCAGTACTTC. Translating gives CASSSDRGREQYF. The V call is TRBV28, the J call TRBJ2-7; 11 bases are shared with TRBD1. The trim removed 4 bases at V and 6 bases at J, leaving 2 bases unmatched. Germline values: CDR1 MDHEN, CDR2 SYDVKM. The CDR3 is 13 residues long.

The DNA of the CDR3 is TGTGCCACTTCGACCGGGACTTTCCAAGAGACCCAGTACTTC. Encoded protein: CATSTGTFQETQYF. This sequence joins TRBV7-7 and TRBJ2-5, with D possibly matching TRBD2 (6 bases). Germline CDR1 and CDR2: SSHAT and FNYEAQ (reference sequence). The CDR3 runs 14 residues. V lost 10 bases, J lost 1 base, and 16 bases lay in between. Filled out from reference TRBV7-7 and TRBJ2-5, the complete variable domain reads GAGVSQSPRYKVTKRGQDVTLRCDPISSHATLYWYQQALGQGPEFLTYFNYEAQPDKSGLPSDRFSAERPEGSISTLTIQRTEQRDSAMYRCATSTGTFQETQYFGPGTRLLVL.

V usage is TRBV7-8 and J usage is TRBJ1-1, with D possibly TRBD1 on 5 matching bases. The CDR3 runs to 13 residues. Germline CDR1 SGHVS, CDR2 FQNEAQ. V lost 6 bases and J lost 6, with 14 bases in between. The CDR3 region has the DNA TGTGCCAGCAGTCTTTCGGGACTCCCTGAAGCTTTCTTT. The encoded protein is CASSLSGLPEAFF.

The V call is TRBV7-2, the J call TRBJ2-1; 8 bases fit TRBD2. Germline loops: CDR1 SGHTA, CDR2 FQGNSA. The junction had 6 bases not matched to a gene; V was cut back by 4 bases and J by 4 bases. This CDR3 region has 15 residues. The CDR3 is CASSSMGGRYNEQFF. The CDR3 bases are TGTGCCAGCAGCTCAATGGGCGGGAGGTACAATGAGCAGTTCTTC.

V gene TRBV29-1 combines with J gene TRBJ2-5; TRBD1 matches at 9 bases. V dropped 5 bases and J dropped 3; count of bases not matched to a gene: 4. This CDR3 contains 13 residues. Per germline, CDR1 SQVTM and CDR2 ANQGSEA. Written as DNA, the CDR3 is TGCAGCGTTCGACAGGGGGGGGAAGAGACCCAGTACTTC. It yields the protein CSVRQGGEETQYF.

This clone came up once. The V and J genes are TRBV6-2 or TRBV6-3 and TRBJ1-1; 7 bases are a match to TRBD1. This CDR3 has 14 residues. Per the germline V gene, CDR1 is MNHEY and CDR2 is SVGEGT. After removal of 0 bases from V and 8 bases from J, the junction contained 6 bases not matched to a gene. The CDR3 DNA follows: TGTGCCAGCAGTTACTCGTGGCAGGGGGTGGAAGCTTTCTTT. This sequence encodes CASSYSWQGVEAFF.